Below are 18 T cell receptor beta chains sequenced from a single sample in a study of blood T cell repertoires in COVID-19. Using immunoSEQ multiplex PCR, the repertoire was profiled, and TCRdb retains in-frame clones only, with some absent. The sample lists around 260,000 clones, about 91% occurring once. Sequenced input: peripheral blood. The receptor set was obtained from a person between 18 and 30 years old with COVID-19, enrolled during active disease.

This clone has only a few counts. The chain employs TRBV29-1 and TRBJ1-1, with D hard to call. The CDR3 runs 14 residues. From germline, CDR1 is SQVTM and CDR2 ANQGSEA. Trimming removed 0 bases at V and 4 bases at J, with 12 bases between. The CDR3 nucleotides read TGCAGCGTTGAAGACGAGGCAGTCGGCACTGAAGCTTTCTTT. As protein: CSVEDEAVGTEAFF.

V gene TRBV2 combines with J gene TRBJ1-5; 8 bases agree with TRBD1. The J segment lost 2 bases and the V segment lost 6 bases, leaving 6 bases of the junction unmatched. Germline values: CDR1 SNHLY, CDR2 FYNNEI. This CDR3 region has 15 residues. The CDR3 region is CASRADRGGNQPQHF. The CDR3 DNA sequence: TGTGCCAGCAGAGCCGACAGGGGAGGCAATCAGCCCCAGCATTTT.

The CDR3 loop is CASSLDRAGGYTF. CDR3 bases: TGTGCCAGCAGCTTGGACAGGGCAGGTGGCTACACCTTC. The chain employs TRBV5-8 and TRBJ1-2; maybe TRBD1 (6 bases). The length of the CDR3 is 13 residues. Trimming took 0 bases from V and 7 from J, leaving 10 bases between them. Germline V gene data show CDR1 as SGHTS and CDR2 as YDEGEE.

V gene TRBV30 combines with J gene TRBJ2-6; weak D call: TRBD1 (6 bases). The V end lost 2 bases, the J end lost 0 bases, and 23 bases lay between the germline ends. Germline V gives CDR1 GTSNPN, CDR2 SVGIG (reference sequence). CDR3 length equals 20 residues. The chain's CDR3 is CAWSPKSNRVWTSGANVLTF. DNA of the CDR3: TGTGCCTGGAGTCCGAAATCGAACAGGGTGTGGACCTCTGGGGCCAACGTCCTGACTTTC.

The chain links TRBV5-4 to TRBJ2-5, with 8 bases that match TRBD1. The CDR3 has 13 residues. The ends lost 3 bases at V and 2 bases at J; junction bases unmatched: 0. Germline CDR1 reads SGHNT; CDR2 reads YYREEE (reference sequence). CDR3 nucleotide sequence: TGTGCCAGCAGCTACAGGGGGCAAGAGACCCAGTACTTC. It codes for CASSYRGQETQYF.

The chain carries TRBV27 and TRBJ2-1; the D gene is possibly TRBD2 (6 bases). Germline CDR1 reads MNHEY; CDR2 reads SMNVEV (reference sequence). This CDR3 has 13 amino acids. The V end was cut by 1 base, the J end by 5 bases, with 6 bases between. The CDR3 DNA reads TGTGCCAGCAGTTTATGGGAGGACAATGAGCAGTTCTTC. As protein: CASSLWEDNEQFF.

The V gene is TRBV7-3, the J gene TRBJ2-1; 10 bases map to TRBD2. Germline V CDR1 and CDR2: SGHTA, FQGTGA. The CDR3 is 17 amino acids. The V and J ends lost 0 bases and 6 bases, in that order; junction bases with no gene match: 8. In DNA form, the CDR3 reads TGTGCCAGCAGCTTAACCCTTTCTAGCGGGAGTGGCAATGAGCAGTTCTTC. Protein sequence: CASSLTLSSGSGNEQFF.

This chain links TRBV18 with TRBJ1-2; TRBD1 agrees at 10 bases. CDR3 length equals 17 residues. Germline loops: CDR1 KGHSH, CDR2 LQKENI. V lost 3 bases, J lost 7 bases, and 14 bases stayed unmatched. The CDR3 loop reads CASSPGTGDDYGSGYTF. CDR3 DNA sequence: TGTGCCAGCTCACCCGGGACAGGGGACGACTATGGGAGTGGCTACACCTTC.

In this sample, this clone turned up a few times. Additional DNA sequences in this sample encode the identical CDR3. V gene TRBV5-1 combines with J gene TRBJ2-5, with TRBD2 identical over 11 bases. Germline-derived CDR1 and CDR2 are SGHRS and YFSETQ. The junction had 3 bases not matched to a gene; V was cut back by 2 bases and J by 3 bases. This CDR3 is 15 amino acids long. The chain's CDR3 is CASSFGTSGEETQYF. The CDR3 bases are TGCGCCAGCAGCTTCGGGACTAGCGGAGAAGAGACCCAGTACTTC.

The chain employs TRBV14 and TRBJ1-4, with a possible D match to TRBD1 (5 bases). V was clipped by 0 bases and J by 8 bases, with 16 bases between them. This CDR3 has 16 amino acids. CDR1 is SGHDN and CDR2 is FVKESK in the germline V gene. CDR3 region: CASSQDWGGDYEKLFF. The CDR3 DNA is TGTGCCAGCAGCCAAGATTGGGGAGGGGATTACGAAAAACTGTTTTTT.

This clone was detected a few times. The chain employs TRBV11-2 and TRBJ1-1; D is perhaps TRBD1 (5 bases). From germline, CDR1 is SGHAT and CDR2 FQNNGV. There are 13 residues in the CDR3. V shed 5 bases and J shed 1 base, with 8 bases lying between them. CDR3 DNA: TGTGCCAGCAGCAATCAGGGGAACACTGAAGCTTTCTTT. Translating gives CASSNQGNTEAFF.

This chain joins TRBV24-1 and TRBJ2-3, with D unclear. Germline assignment: CDR1 KGHDR and CDR2 SFDVKD. V lost 7 bases and J lost 0, with 13 bases in between. CDR3 length equals 15 residues. Written as DNA, the CDR3 is TGTGCCACCAGCCGAGGTGCCCTAAGCACAGATACGCAGTATTTT. Protein: CATSRGALSTDTQYF.

The chain couples TRBV4-1 to TRBJ2-1; D ambiguous. V gave up 5 bases and J gave up 0 bases, with 5 bases separating them. CDR3 length: 13 residues. Per the germline V gene, CDR1 is MGHRA and CDR2 is YSYEKL. The CDR3: CASSGASYNEQFF. Here the CDR3 DNA reads TGCGCCAGCAGCGGAGCCTCCTACAATGAGCAGTTCTTC.

The rearrangement joins TRBV18 to TRBJ2-3, with D tentatively TRBD1 (5 bases). The CDR3 covers 15 residues. CDR1 KGHSH and CDR2 LQKENI come from the germline V gene. Trimming removed 0 bases from V and 1 base from J, with 8 bases in between. The CDR3 sequence: CASSPPTDRTDTQYF. The CDR3 bases are TGTGCCAGCTCACCACCGACAGATCGCACAGATACGCAGTATTTT.

Notes on this clone: One end of the junction fails to match germline, which may point to a read error. The V gene is TRBV10-1, the J gene TRBJ2-1; 10 bases align to TRBD1. CDR3 length equals 15 residues. The germline V gene encodes CDR1 WNHNN and CDR2 SYGVQD (reference sequence). CDR3 DNA: TGCGTCAGCAGACGTCGGGACAGGGGATACAATGAGCAGTTCTTC. Its translation: CVSRRRDRGYNEQFF.

The V and J genes are TRBV5-4 and TRBJ2-5, with 7 bases fitting TRBD2. Losses at the gene ends were 8 bases for V and 5 bases for J; bases not matched to a gene: 15. This CDR3 region has 15 residues. Per germline, CDR1 SGHNT and CDR2 YYREEE (reference sequence). Written as DNA, the CDR3 is TGTGCCAGTACTGGAGGGCTCCTCGGGGGGGAGACCCAGTACTTC. Its protein is CASTGGLLGGETQYF.

The chain recombines TRBV2 with TRBJ1-4, with 11 bases lining up with TRBD1. CDR1 SNHLY and CDR2 FYNNEI come from the germline V gene. The CDR3 has 16 residues. With 2 bases clipped from V and 5 bases from J, the junction kept 4 bases outside the gene matches. This CDR3 reads CASSELGTGGNEKLFF. The DNA for the CDR3 is TGTGCCAGCAGTGAATTAGGGACAGGGGGAAATGAAAAACTGTTTTTT.

The chain couples TRBV3-1 (or the pseudogene TRBV3-2) to TRBJ1-3; no clear D. The CDR3 consists of 16 residues. Germline CDR1 LGHDT, CDR2 YNNKEL (reference sequence). V lost 3 bases, J lost 1 base, and 13 bases lay in between. Here the CDR3 DNA reads TGTGCCAGCAGCCATTGGGCGCAGTTTTCTGGAAACACCATATATTTT. Amino acid sequence: CASSHWAQFSGNTIYF.